This T cell receptor (beta chain) was found in a study of blood T cells in healthy people across ages. V was clipped by 6 bases and J by 5 bases; unmatched bases: 10. CDR1 is SGHAT, CDR2 FQNNGV, per germline. There are 16 residues in the CDR3. Alongside a J-beta primer mix, a sample-barcoded 5' primer served in a second PCR lasting 7 to 11 cycles. TCRdb reprocessed the 5' RACE reads with MiXCR, giving one entry per CDR3 protein. The table has 600,000 to 650,000 distinct CDR3 sequences, 58% seen once. The chain employs TRBV11-2 and TRBJ2-3; 11 bases align to TRBD1. Sequences were obtained from blood. This clonotype originated in a man in his sixties in good health. The CDR3 bases are TGTGCCAGCAGTCACTCCGGGACAGGGGGTATAGATACGCAGTATTTT. Translating it yields CASSHSGTGGIDTQYF.